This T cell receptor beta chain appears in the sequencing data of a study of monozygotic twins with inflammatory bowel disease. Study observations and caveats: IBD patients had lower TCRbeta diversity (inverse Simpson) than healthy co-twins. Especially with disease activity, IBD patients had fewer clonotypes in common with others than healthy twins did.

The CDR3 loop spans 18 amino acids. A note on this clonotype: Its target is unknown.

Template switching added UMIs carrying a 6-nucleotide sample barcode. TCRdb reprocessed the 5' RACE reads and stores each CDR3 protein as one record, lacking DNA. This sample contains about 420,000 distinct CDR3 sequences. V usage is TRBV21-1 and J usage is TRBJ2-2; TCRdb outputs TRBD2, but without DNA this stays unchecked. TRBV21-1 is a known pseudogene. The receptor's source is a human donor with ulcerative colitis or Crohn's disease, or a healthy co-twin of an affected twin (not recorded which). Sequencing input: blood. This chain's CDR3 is CASSRKASGRANTGELFF.